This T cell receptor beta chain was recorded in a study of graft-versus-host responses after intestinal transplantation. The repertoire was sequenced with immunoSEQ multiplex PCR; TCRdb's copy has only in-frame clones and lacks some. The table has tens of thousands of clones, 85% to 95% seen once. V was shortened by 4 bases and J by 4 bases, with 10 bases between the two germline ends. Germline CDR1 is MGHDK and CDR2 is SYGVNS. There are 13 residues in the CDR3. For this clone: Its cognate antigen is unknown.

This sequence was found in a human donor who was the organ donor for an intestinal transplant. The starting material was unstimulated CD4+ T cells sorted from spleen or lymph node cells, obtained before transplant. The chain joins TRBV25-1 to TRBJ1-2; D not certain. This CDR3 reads CASSAPGSYGYTF. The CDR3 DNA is TGTGCCAGCAGTGCGCCGGGGAGCTATGGCTACACCTTC.